These 6 T cell receptor beta chains were all obtained from the same sample, sequenced in a study of cytomegalovirus exposure and HLA in healthy donors. Amplification used 60 Vbeta primers and 13 Jbeta primers. The data were produced by immunoSEQ multiplex PCR, yet TCRdb's version contains in-frame clones alone and is incomplete. Of 200,000 to 250,000 clones in the sample, approximately 82% were seen once. Sequencing was carried out using PBMCs. The receptors here all came from a woman aged 40 to 50 in good health and CMV-seronegative.

The chain links TRBV4-1 to TRBJ1-2; D remains unclear. V was clipped by 0 bases and J by 1 base, with 6 bases between them. The CDR3 contains 14 residues. Germline V gene sequence: CDR1 MGHRA, CDR2 YSYEKL. The CDR3 region is CASSQDPGNYGYTF. The DNA for the CDR3 is TGCGCCAGCAGCCAAGACCCCGGTAACTATGGCTACACCTTC.

CDR3 protein: CASTRGTGAGETQYF. CDR3 in DNA: TGTGCCAGTACCAGGGGGACCGGGGCAGGAGAGACCCAGTACTTC. The genes are TRBV19 and TRBJ2-5; 7 bases agree with TRBD1. Germline trimming cut 7 bases from V and 4 bases from J; bases unmatched to any gene: 12. The germline V gene has CDR1 LNHDA and CDR2 SQIVND (reference sequence). The CDR3 has 15 amino acids.

This clone was counted only a few times. This chain joins TRBV6-5 and TRBJ2-6; the D gene is possibly TRBD2 (6 bases). CDR1 MNHEY and CDR2 SVGAGI come from the germline V gene. The CDR3 loop spans 16 amino acids. V shed 2 bases and J shed 0 bases, with 8 bases lying between them. CDR3 nucleotide sequence: TGTGCCAGCAGTTACGCGGGGAACTCTGGGGCCAACGTCCTGACTTTC. Its translation: CASSYAGNSGANVLTF.

The chain uses TRBV7-9 and TRBJ2-2; TRBD2 might be the D (7 bases). Trimming took off 5 bases at V and 4 bases at J, with 23 bases between the two ends. Germline assignment: CDR1 SEHNR and CDR2 FQNEAQ (reference sequence). The CDR3 contains 18 residues. The CDR3, as DNA: TGTGCCAGCAGCCACCCCCTCATCGGGGGGCGGGGCACCGGGGAGCTGTTTTTT. Protein sequence: CASSHPLIGGRGTGELFF.

The rearrangement joins TRBV29-1 to TRBJ1-1; no definite D call. The CDR3 loop spans 14 amino acids. Germline CDR1 reads SQVTM; CDR2 reads ANQGSEA. Trimming removed 0 bases at V and 4 bases at J, with 12 bases between. CDR3 coding DNA: TGCAGCGTTGAAGATTTGCGTAACGGCACTGAAGCTTTCTTT. Residues: CSVEDLRNGTEAFF.

The rearrangement links TRBV27 to TRBJ1-4; a possible D gene is TRBD1 (5 bases). V lost 6 bases and J 4 bases, leaving 15 bases between the germline ends. Germline lookup yields CDR1 MNHEY and CDR2 SMNVEV (reference sequence). This CDR3 contains 15 residues. This chain's CDR3 is CASSPLTVLNEKLFF. As DNA, the CDR3 is TGTGCCAGCAGCCCTCTGACAGTCCTTAATGAAAAACTGTTTTTT.